Presented here are 16 T cell receptor beta chains from one specimen sequenced in a study of OX40 agonist ivuxolimab in advanced cancers. The library was made by the immunoSEQ multiplex PCR assay. This immuneACCESS table, as held by TCRdb, lists in-frame sequences with V and J called but not all clones. Of the missing ones, under half trace to an unresolved V gene in checked studies; the others have no known cause. Here the sample has approximately 70,000 clones; 80% to 90% occur a single time. 0.94% of the sample is in the top ten clones. The sequenced sample was CD4+ or CD8+ T cells sorted from blood, obtained in a trial of the OX40 agonist ivuxolimab. Receptors originate from an adult with an advanced solid tumor such as melanoma, head and neck, liver or kidney cancer.

This clone was counted a single time. J is TRBJ2-7 and V is TRBV11-3; D not certain. CDR3 size: 12 residues. Germline V gene lookup returns CDR1 SGHNT and CDR2 YENEEA. The V and J ends lost 2 bases and 2 bases respectively, with 4 bases between them. CDR3 amino acids: CASSLSPYEQYF. The CDR3 region has the DNA TGTGCCAGCAGCTTATCTCCCTACGAGCAGTACTTC.

V usage is TRBV7-3 and J usage is TRBJ2-6; 7 nucleotides align to TRBD2. This CDR3 has 19 residues. Trimming cost V 4 bases and J 0 bases; bases outside gene matches: 12. Germline loops: CDR1 SGHTA, CDR2 FQGTGA. In DNA, the CDR3 is TGTGCCAGCAGCTCCCGGGGGGTTCAAAGAAACTCTGGGGCCAACGTCCTGACTTTC. It is translated as CASSSRGVQRNSGANVLTF.

The count of this clone is one. The chain links TRBV6-1 to TRBJ1-1; D perhaps matches TRBD1 (5 bases). CDR3 size: 17 residues. Trimming removed 2 bases at V and 4 bases at J, with 20 bases between. From germline, CDR1 is MNHNS and CDR2 SASEGT. CDR3 amino acids: CASSESQGGEHGTEAFF. The CDR3 DNA follows: TGTGCCAGCAGTGAATCCCAGGGTGGGGAACATGGCACTGAAGCTTTCTTT.

The rearrangement links TRBV19 to TRBJ1-6, with D possibly matching TRBD1 (5 bases). Trimming shortened V by 6 bases and J by 7 bases, and 16 bases separated the two germline ends. CDR1 is LNHDA and CDR2 is SQIVND in the germline V gene (reference sequence). The CDR3 runs 15 residues. CDR3 sequence reads: CASSPQGSGNSPLHF. CDR3 bases: TGTGCCAGTAGCCCGCAGGGAAGCGGGAATTCACCCCTCCACTTT.

The V gene is TRBV7-2, the J gene TRBJ1-1; a weak D match, TRBD1 (6 bases). Germline-derived CDR1 and CDR2 are SGHTA and FQGNSA. Deletions cut 2 bases from V and 5 bases from J, with 21 bases between. The CDR3 is made up of 17 amino acids. CDR3 bases: TGTGCCAGCAGCTTAATCGGGGGGGGCGCGGTGTGGACTGAAGCTTTCTTT. Its protein product is CASSLIGGGAVWTEAFF.

The table lists this clone with a few counts. The V gene is TRBV10-2, the J gene TRBJ2-3, with 10 nucleotides matching TRBD2. CDR1 and CDR2 from the germline V gene are WSHSY and SAAADI. The CDR3 covers 14 residues. Trimming removed 10 bases from V and 3 bases from J; junction bases left unmatched: 7. This CDR3 is CATTGTSETDTQYF. In DNA form, the CDR3 reads TGCGCCACAACCGGGACTAGCGAGACAGATACGCAGTATTTT.

The chain is built from TRBV15 and TRBJ1-4; D unresolved. V was trimmed by 3 bases and J by 5 bases, leaving 13 bases between them. This CDR3 region has 15 residues. The germline V gene encodes CDR1 LNHNV and CDR2 YYDKDF (reference sequence). The CDR3 DNA sequence: TGTGCCACCAGCAGGGAAATGCTGTCCAATGAAAAACTGTTTTTT. Its protein product is CATSREMLSNEKLFF.

V usage is TRBV9 and J usage is TRBJ2-7; 7 nucleotides match TRBD2. The CDR3 has 16 residues. V was clipped by 0 bases and J by 0 bases; unmatched bases: 6. CDR1 and CDR2 (germline): SGDLS, YYNGEE. CDR3 residues: CASSVGGGRGSYEQYF. Written as DNA, the CDR3 is TGTGCCAGCAGCGTAGGAGGTGGGAGGGGCTCCTACGAGCAGTACTTC.

The V and J genes are TRBV13 and TRBJ1-6; the D is unclear. CDR1 and CDR2 from the germline V gene are PRHDT and FYEKMQ (reference sequence). The CDR3 is 13 amino acids. Trimming stripped 5 bases from V and 8 bases from J, with 10 bases between. CDR3: CASSPGRDSPLHF. The CDR3 DNA reads TGTGCCAGCAGCCCGGGAAGGGATTCACCCCTCCACTTT.

CDR3 DNA sequence: TGTGCCAGCAGCCAGGAAGACCGACAGGGGATTTATGGCTACACCTTC. This translates into CASSQEDRQGIYGYTF. The chain is built from TRBV4-2 and TRBJ1-2; 8 nucleotides align to TRBD1. This CDR3 comprises 16 residues. V gave up 3 bases and J gave up 5 bases; unmatched junction bases: 11. Germline loops: CDR1 LGHNA, CDR2 YNFKEQ.

The chain couples TRBV5-5 to TRBJ2-3; perhaps TRBD2 as D (6 bases). The germline CDR1 and CDR2 sequences are SGHKS and YYEKEE (reference sequence). CDR3 size: 15 residues. The V end was cut by 4 bases, the J end by 5 bases, with 17 bases between. In DNA form, the CDR3 reads TGTGCCAGCAGCCCGGGTTCCCACGGGGGAGATACGCAGTATTTT. Its protein product is CASSPGSHGGDTQYF.

Here the CDR3 reads CASSLVDPNTGELFF. In nucleotides, the CDR3 is TGCGCCAGCAGCTTGGTAGACCCGAACACCGGGGAGCTGTTTTTT. The V and J genes are TRBV5-1 and TRBJ2-2; D not certain. Germline V CDR1 and CDR2: SGHRS, YFSETQ. V shed 0 bases and J shed 0 bases, with 6 bases lying between them. This CDR3 is 15 amino acids long.

The chain has TRBV10-3 and TRBJ2-1; 10 bases are a match to TRBD2. The CDR3 has 14 amino acids. Trimming cost V 7 bases and J 8 bases; bases outside gene matches: 8. In germline, CDR1 is ENHRY, CDR2 SYGVKD. CDR3: CAITSLAGSDEQFF. CDR3 nucleotides: TGTGCCATCACTTCACTAGCGGGATCTGATGAGCAGTTCTTC.

V and J are TRBV19 and TRBJ1-2; D remains ambiguous. Germline V gene data show CDR1 as LNHDA and CDR2 as SQIVND (reference sequence). The germline V and J ends were trimmed by 8 bases and 3 bases, with 13 bases remaining between them. The CDR3 is made up of 13 amino acids. The CDR3, as DNA: TGTGCCAGTTCCTGGAGGGAGGACTATGGCTACACCTTC. Its protein product is CASSWREDYGYTF.

The genes are TRBV19 and TRBJ1-1; D is undetermined. Germline-derived CDR1 and CDR2 are LNHDA and SQIVND (reference sequence). Trimming stripped 10 bases from V and 0 bases from J, with 12 bases between. The CDR3 extends over 13 amino acids. CDR3 residues: CATQPAMNTEAFF. In DNA, the CDR3 is TGTGCCACCCAGCCCGCCATGAACACTGAAGCTTTCTTT.

The chain employs TRBV30 and TRBJ1-4; no reliable D call. The V gene lost 0 bases and the J gene lost 1 base, with 15 bases spanning the gap. This CDR3 has 17 residues. Looked up from germline, CDR1 is GTSNPN and CDR2 is SVGIG (reference sequence). In nucleotides, the CDR3 is TGTGCCTGGAGTGTGGGTCGTACAAGCCTAACTAATGAAAAACTGTTTTTT. As protein: CAWSVGRTSLTNEKLFF. The variable domain in full, with the rest retrieved from reference TRBV30 and TRBJ1-4, is SQTIHQWPATLVQPVGSPLSLECTVEGTSNPNLYWYRQAAGRGLQLLFYSVGIGQISSEVPQNLSASRPQDRQFILSSKKLLLSDSGFYLCAWSVGRTSLTNEKLFFGSGTQLSVL.